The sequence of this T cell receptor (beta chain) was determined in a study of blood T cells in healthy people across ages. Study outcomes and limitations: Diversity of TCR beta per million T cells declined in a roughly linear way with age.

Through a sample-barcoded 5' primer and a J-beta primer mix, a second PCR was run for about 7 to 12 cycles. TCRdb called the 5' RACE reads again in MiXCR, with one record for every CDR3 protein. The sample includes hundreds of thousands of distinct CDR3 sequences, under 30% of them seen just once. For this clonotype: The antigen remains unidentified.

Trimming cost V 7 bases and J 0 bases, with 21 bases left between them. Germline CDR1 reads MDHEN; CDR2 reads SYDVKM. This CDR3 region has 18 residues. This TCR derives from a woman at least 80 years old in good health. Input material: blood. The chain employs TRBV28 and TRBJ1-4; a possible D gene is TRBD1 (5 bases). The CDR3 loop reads CASTTPRQRLATNEKLFF. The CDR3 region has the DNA TGTGCCAGCACTACTCCAAGACAGCGCCTTGCAACTAATGAAAAACTGTTTTTT.